The 24 T cell receptor beta chains listed next were all sequenced from one sample in a study of T cell repertoires in cytomegalovirus infection. One entry per CDR3 protein results from TCRdb running MiXCR on the reads. The repertoire holds about half a million distinct CDR3 sequences, 33% seen once, with about a sixth in the top ten. The antigens for these receptors are not known. Sequenced material: cultured PBMCs, taken from culture after CMV antigen stimulation. These receptors all stem from a human donor in good health (CMV status not recorded). Some clones in this sample may be carry-over from other donors' samples.

This chain uses TRBV19 with TRBJ2-6, with unresolved D. V was pared by 0 bases and J by 1 base, with 7 bases between. CDR3 length: 16 residues. Germline V CDR1 and CDR2: LNHDA, SQIVND (reference sequence). DNA for the CDR3: TGTGCCAGTAGTATAGATGTGGGATCTGGGGCCAACGTCCTGACTTTC. This gives the protein CASSIDVGSGANVLTF.

This clonotype was seen a few times. This rearrangement joins TRBV6-5 to TRBJ2-3; perhaps TRBD2 as D (6 bases). CDR3 length: 16 amino acids. CDR1 is MNHEY, CDR2 SVGAGI, per germline. Deletions cut 6 bases from V and 0 bases from J, with 16 bases between. This CDR3 is CASSLFGLPSTDTQYF. Written as DNA, the CDR3 is TGTGCCAGCAGCTTGTTCGGACTACCCAGCACAGATACGCAGTATTTT.

Only a few counts were recorded for this clonotype. The V call is TRBV12-5, the J call TRBJ1-1; D is unresolved. CDR3 length equals 13 residues. Germline CDR1 reads LGHNT; CDR2 reads FRNRAP. Trimming stripped 2 bases from V and 5 bases from J, with 9 bases between. The CDR3 coding sequence is TGTGCTAGTGGTTTGTTGGGGAGTACTGAAGCTTTCTTT. Its protein is CASGLLGSTEAFF.

The chain carries TRBV12-3 or TRBV12-4 and TRBJ1-2; D is perhaps TRBD1 (5 bases). Between the trimmed V and J ends, which lost 11 bases and 3 bases, there was a span of 13 bases. The CDR3 has 12 residues. The CDR3 loop reads CAVGTGDYGYTF. The CDR3 DNA reads TGTGCCGTGGGCACGGGGGACTATGGCTACACCTTC.

The chain joins TRBV19 to TRBJ2-7; 8 bases fit TRBD2. The CDR3 is 14 residues long. The junction had 10 bases not matched to a gene; V was cut back by 8 bases and J by 4 bases. CDR1 is LNHDA, CDR2 SQIVND, per germline (reference sequence). The CDR3 protein is CASHRAGDFYEQYF. CDR3 in DNA: TGTGCCAGTCATCGAGCGGGAGACTTTTACGAGCAGTACTTC. Complete variable domain (other parts from reference TRBV19 and TRBJ2-7): DGGITQSPKYLFRKEGQNVTLSCEQNLNHDAMYWYRQDPGQGLRLIYYSQIVNDFQKGDIAEGYSVSREKKESFPLTVTSAQKNPTAFYLCASHRAGDFYEQYFGPGTRLTVT.

This clonotype was seen more than once but under ten times. The chain couples TRBV5-1 to TRBJ2-3; no reliable D call. CDR3 length: 15 residues. V was shortened by 0 bases and J by 4 bases, with 12 bases between the two germline ends. Germline values: CDR1 SGHRS, CDR2 YFSETQ. The CDR3 loop reads CASSLDPSLADTQYF. DNA for the CDR3: TGCGCCAGCAGCTTGGACCCCAGCTTGGCAGATACGCAGTATTTT.

This clonotype was counted only a few times. V gene TRBV12-3 or TRBV12-4 combines with J gene TRBJ1-4; tentatively, D is TRBD1 (5 bases). The V end lost 6 bases, the J end lost 0 bases, and 11 bases lay between the germline ends. The CDR3 has 15 amino acids. The CDR3 DNA is TGTGCCAGCAGCCAACGGGGGACAACTAATGAAAAACTGTTTTTT. Translating gives CASSQRGTTNEKLFF.

In its sample, this clonotype was seen a few times. The chain has TRBV14 and TRBJ2-3; perhaps TRBD1 as D (6 bases). V lost 4 bases to trimming and J lost 5 bases, with 13 bases between them. The CDR3 contains 14 residues. Germline CDR1 is SGHDN and CDR2 is FVKESK. CDR3 DNA sequence: TGTGCCAGCAGCCGCTTTCTGACAGGAGATACGCAGTATTTT. It specifies CASSRFLTGDTQYF. Full variable domain (remainder filled in from reference TRBV14 and TRBJ2-3): EAGVTQFPSHSVIEKGQTVTLRCDPISGHDNLYWYRRVMGKEIKFLLHFVKESKQDESGMPNNRFLAERTGGTYSTLKVQPAELEDSGVYFCASSRFLTGDTQYFGPGTRLTVL.

This clonotype was counted a few times. This chain links TRBV6-1 with TRBJ1-1; D unclear. Trimming pared 2 bases from V and 3 bases from J, leaving 13 bases between. Germline-derived CDR1 and CDR2 are MNHNS and SASEGT. The CDR3 is 15 amino acids. The CDR3 reads CASSESMGSYTEAFF. CDR3 DNA sequence: TGTGCCAGCAGTGAAAGCATGGGCAGCTACACTGAAGCTTTCTTT.

V and J are TRBV10-3 and TRBJ2-5; D call uncertain. The ends were cut back, 10 bases at V and 0 bases at J, with 15 bases in the middle. The germline CDR1 and CDR2 sequences are ENHRY and SYGVKD. The CDR3 sequence is 14 residues long. The CDR3 region is CATQPGGHQETQYF. CDR3 sequence (DNA): TGTGCCACCCAGCCCGGCGGACACCAAGAGACCCAGTACTTC.

This clonotype was picked up a small number of times. The chain uses TRBV7-2 and TRBJ2-1, with D hard to call. V was clipped by 5 bases and J by 0 bases, with 11 bases between them. The germline V gene has CDR1 SGHTA and CDR2 FQGNSA. CDR3 size: 15 residues. CDR3 sequence (DNA): TGTGCCAGCAGCCCGACCCCGAGCTCCTACAATGAGCAGTTCTTC. Its translation is CASSPTPSSYNEQFF.

The CDR3 DNA follows: TGTGCCAGCAGCACAACTCCCATGAATGAGCAGTTCTTC. Translated: CASSTTPMNEQFF. The rearrangement uses TRBV3-1 and TRBJ2-1; D is uncertain. CDR1 LGHDT and CDR2 YNNKEL come from the germline V gene (reference sequence). This CDR3 is built from 13 residues. Trimming took 5 bases from V and 7 from J, leaving 12 bases between them.

This rearrangement joins TRBV6-2 or TRBV6-3 to TRBJ2-7; the D gene is possibly TRBD1 (5 bases). Trimming removed 7 bases at V and 3 bases at J, with 16 bases between. Germline CDR1 is MNHEY and CDR2 is SVGEGT. The length of the CDR3 is 14 residues. CDR3: CASMTFRVLYEQYF. The CDR3 region has the DNA TGTGCCAGCATGACCTTCAGGGTTCTCTACGAGCAGTACTTC.

The CDR3 is CASSPHMSTGELFF. CDR3 DNA: TGTGCCAGCAGTCCTCATATGAGCACCGGGGAGCTGTTTTTT. The J gene is TRBJ2-2, the V gene TRBV12-3 or TRBV12-4; D remains unclear. The CDR3 extends over 14 amino acids. The ends were cut back, 5 bases at V and 4 bases at J, with 11 bases in the middle.

The chain recombines TRBV6-2 or TRBV6-3 with TRBJ1-1, with D perhaps TRBD1 (5 bases). Germline loops: CDR1 MNHEY, CDR2 SVGEGT. Trimming removed 0 bases from V and 5 bases from J, with 7 bases in between. The CDR3 totals 13 residues. CDR3 in amino acids: CASSYSGETEAFF. The CDR3 region has the DNA TGTGCCAGCAGTTACTCGGGGGAAACTGAAGCTTTCTTT.

Only a few counts were recorded for this clonotype. The gene calls are TRBV20-1 and TRBJ2-1; the D is unclear. The CDR3 consists of 14 residues. Per germline, CDR1 DFQATT and CDR2 SNEGSKA (reference sequence). Trimming shortened V by 6 bases and J by 1 base, and 13 bases separated the two germline ends. The CDR3 nucleotides are TGCAGTGCCCCTCACCCCCGGTCCTACAATGAGCAGTTCTTC. It translates to CSAPHPRSYNEQFF.

The chain combines TRBV24-1 with TRBJ2-3, with 14 bases aligning to TRBD2. With 4 bases clipped from V and 4 bases from J, the junction kept 6 bases outside the gene matches. The CDR3 length is 17 residues. The germline V gene encodes CDR1 KGHDR and CDR2 SFDVKD. CDR3 coding DNA: TGTGCCACCAGTGACCCTGGGACTAGCGGGAGCTCAGATACGCAGTATTTT. Protein sequence: CATSDPGTSGSSDTQYF.

The gene calls are TRBV19 and TRBJ2-1; a possible D gene is TRBD1 (7 bases). CDR3 length: 14 residues. Germline CDR1 is LNHDA and CDR2 is SQIVND (reference sequence). Deletions cut 4 bases from V and 4 bases from J, with 11 bases between. CDR3 amino acids: CASSRGDSYNEQFF. CDR3 sequence (DNA): TGTGCCAGTAGTAGGGGGGACAGTTACAATGAGCAGTTCTTC.

V usage is TRBV28 and J usage is TRBJ2-7; 9 nucleotides agree with TRBD1. This CDR3 is built from 13 residues. Unmatched junction bases numbered 5, after V lost 6 bases and J lost 5 bases. The germline V gene encodes CDR1 MDHEN and CDR2 SYDVKM. The CDR3 DNA is TGTGCCAGCAGGCGACAGGGGGTAAACGAGCAGTACTTC. Translating gives CASRRQGVNEQYF.

This clonotype has a handful of counts. The chain joins TRBV2 to TRBJ2-1; D call uncertain. V dropped 8 bases and J dropped 4 bases, with 6 bases sitting between them. The CDR3 length is 11 residues. Germline V gives CDR1 SNHLY, CDR2 FYNNEI. This chain's CDR3 is CASQFYNEQFF. CDR3 DNA sequence: TGTGCCAGCCAATTTTACAATGAGCAGTTCTTC.

The chain uses TRBV7-3 and TRBJ2-1; no firm D call. The germline V and J ends were trimmed by 2 bases and 7 bases, with 9 bases remaining between them. The CDR3 consists of 13 residues. In germline, CDR1 is SGHTA, CDR2 FQGTGA. The CDR3: CASSLVERNEQFF. The CDR3 DNA is TGTGCCAGCAGCTTAGTAGAAAGGAATGAGCAGTTCTTC.

The rearrangement joins TRBV6-2 or TRBV6-3 to TRBJ2-3; 11 bases line up with TRBD2. V shed 2 bases and J 2 bases; nucleotides not matched to a gene: 9. Germline values: CDR1 MNHEY, CDR2 SVGEGT. The CDR3 contains 18 residues. The CDR3: CASSYQVTSGSYTDTQYF. CDR3 DNA: TGTGCCAGCAGTTACCAAGTTACTAGCGGGAGCTACACAGATACGCAGTATTTT.

This clonotype was counted at least ten times. This chain links TRBV7-8 with TRBJ1-2; D not certain. The V gene lost 0 bases and the J gene lost 5 bases, with 16 bases spanning the gap. The CDR3 consists of 16 residues. Germline V gene sequence: CDR1 SGHVS, CDR2 FQNEAQ. The CDR3 sequence is CASSLAHGQQGYGYTF. The CDR3 DNA follows: TGTGCCAGCAGCTTAGCTCACGGCCAGCAAGGATATGGCTACACCTTC.

The CDR3 loop is CASSESPKDTQYF. For the CDR3, the DNA is TGTGCCAGCAGTGAATCGCCTAAGGATACGCAGTATTTT. This chain connects TRBV25-1 to TRBJ2-3; no clear D. Germline CDR1 is MGHDK and CDR2 is SYGVNS. Trimming removed 1 base from V and 6 bases from J, with 8 bases in between. The CDR3 runs 13 residues.